This TCR beta chain was found in a study of blood T cell repertoires in COVID-19. In the original processing: Estimates of nucleated cell counts were drawn from the amplification of reference gene primers. Assay: immunoSEQ multiplex PCR; the TCRdb copy retains only in-frame clones and omits some. V, J and clone size derive from that table, while D and trimming were established from the DNA sequence. The table lists approximately 94,000 clones, more than 75% of them singletons. J gave up 5 bases and V 4 bases, and 8 bases lay outside the gene matches. This CDR3 is 15 amino acids long. CDR1 and CDR2 from the germline V gene are SGHTS and YDEGEE.

This chain connects TRBV5-8 to TRBJ2-5; 10 nucleotides match TRBD1. Specimen: peripheral blood. The receptor was isolated from a woman older than 75 with active COVID-19. The CDR3 nucleotides read TGTGCCAGCAGCCTAGGGGACAGGGGAGACGAGACCCAGTACTTC. As protein: CASSLGDRGDETQYF.